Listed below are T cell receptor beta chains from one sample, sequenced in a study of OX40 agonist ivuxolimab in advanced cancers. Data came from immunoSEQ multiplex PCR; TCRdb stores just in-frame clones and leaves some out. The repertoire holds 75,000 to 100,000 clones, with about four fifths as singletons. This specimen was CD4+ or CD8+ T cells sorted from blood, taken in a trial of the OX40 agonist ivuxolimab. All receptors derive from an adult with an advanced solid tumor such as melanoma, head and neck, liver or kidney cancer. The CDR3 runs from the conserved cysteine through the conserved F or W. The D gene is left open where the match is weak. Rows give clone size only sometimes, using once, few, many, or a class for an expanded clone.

TGTGCCAGCTCACCCGGACAGGTGATCGAGCAGTACTTC,CASSPGQVIEQYF,TRBJ2-7,TRBD1,13,TRBV18,NA
TGCAGCGCCGGGACTAGCGGGAGTGAGACCCAGTACTTC,CSAGTSGSETQYF,TRBJ2-5,TRBD2,13,TRBV29-1,once
TGTGCCAGCAGCCAAGTCGCAGATACGCAGTATTTT,CASSQVADTQYF,TRBJ2-3,NA,12,TRBV4-2,once
TGCGCCAGCAGCCTCGCCTCGAACACTGAAGCTTTCTTT,CASSLASNTEAFF,TRBJ1-1,NA,13,TRBV5-1,NA
TGTGCCAGCAGTCCGCCGGGACCGTGGAACTCTGGGGCCAACGTCCTGACTTTC,CASSPPGPWNSGANVLTF,TRBJ2-6,NA,18,TRBV14,NA
TGTGCCAGCAATAAGCGGGGGGATACCACAGATACGCAGTATTTT,CASNKRGDTTDTQYF,TRBJ2-3,TRBD2,15,TRBV6-4,NA
TGTGCCAGCTTCCCAGGGGGCCCAAATCAGCCCCAGCATTTT,CASFPGGPNQPQHF,TRBJ1-5,TRBD1,14,TRBV2,NA
TGCGCCAGCAGCCATAGATCGGGACTAGCGGCACCCTACGAGCAGTACTTC,CASSHRSGLAAPYEQYF,TRBJ2-7,TRBD2,17,TRBV4-1,NA
TGTGCCAGCCGGGACAGGATATACGAGCAGTACTTC,CASRDRIYEQYF,TRBJ2-7,TRBD1,12,TRBV2,NA
TGTGCCAGCACCAAGGGGAGGGTTTCTGGAACTAATGAAAAACTGTTTTTT,CASTKGRVSGTNEKLFF,TRBJ1-4,NA,17,TRBV7-9,NA
TGTGCCAGCAGCATGGACGGCTATGGCTACACCTTC,CASSMDGYGYTF,TRBJ1-2,NA,12,TRBV6-5,NA
TGCGCCAGCAGCTTTAGCGGGGCCGGGGAGCTGTTTTTT,CASSFSGAGELFF,TRBJ2-2,TRBD2,13,TRBV5-1,NA
TGTGCCAGCAGTCTAGAGTATGGCAACTATGGCTACACCTTC,CASSLEYGNYGYTF,TRBJ1-2,NA,14,TRBV6-1,NA
TGTGCCAGCAGCGTAGAGCCAGGGGGAGCAGATACGCAGTATTTT,CASSVEPGGADTQYF,TRBJ2-3,TRBD1,15,TRBV9,NA
TGTGCCAGCAGCCAAAGGTGGGAGACTAGCACAGATACGCAGTATTTT,CASSQRWETSTDTQYF,TRBJ2-3,NA,16,TRBV5-4,NA
TGTGCCAGCAGCTCCGCTGGGCCGGCGGAGACCCAGTACTTC,CASSSAGPAETQYF,TRBJ2-5,NA,14,TRBV7-3,NA
TGTGCCAGCTCGTACCAGGCGGACAGTAATTCACCCCTCCACTTT,CASSYQADSNSPLHF,TRBJ1-6,NA,15,TRBV18,NA
TGTGCCAGCAGCCCGTTACAGGGAAGGGACTACGAGCAGTACTTC,CASSPLQGRDYEQYF,TRBJ2-7,NA,15,TRBV7-3,NA
TGTGCCAGCAGCCCGCGTAGCGGGGGCCTAAACGATCAACAAATCACAGATACGCAGTATTTT,CASSPRSGGLNDQQITDTQYF,TRBJ2-3,TRBD2,21,TRBV7-8,NA
TGCGCCAGCACAAGCGGGGGGAATGAGCAGTTCTTC,CASTSGGNEQFF,TRBJ2-1,TRBD2,12,TRBV5-1,NA
TGTGCCAGCAGTAGGGGACAGGCCTACGAGCAGTACTTC,CASSRGQAYEQYF,TRBJ2-7,TRBD1,13,TRBV9,NA
TGCGCCAGCAGCGTTGGAGCGGGGGCCGGCACAGATACGCAGTATTTT,CASSVGAGAGTDTQYF,TRBJ2-3,TRBD2,16,TRBV5-1,NA
TGTGCCAGCACCTCGACAGGGGAGGACACTGAAGCTTTCTTT,CASTSTGEDTEAFF,TRBJ1-1,TRBD1,14,TRBV13,NA
TGTGCCAGCAGCCGCGGACAGTACTCTGGGGCCAACGTCCTGACTTTC,CASSRGQYSGANVLTF,TRBJ2-6,NA,16,TRBV5-4,NA
TGTGCCAGCATCACCGGGACAGGGATATACGAGCAGTACTTC,CASITGTGIYEQYF,TRBJ2-7,NA,14,TRBV21-1,NA
TGTGCCAGCAGCGGCAACGGACCTTACGCCATCTTC,CASSGNGPYAIF,TRBJ2-7,NA,12,TRBV2,NA
TGTGCCAGCAGCTTATGGGCCTCCCCCTACAATGAGCAGTTCTTC,CASSLWASPYNEQFF,TRBJ2-1,NA,15,TRBV11-3,NA
TGTGCCAGCAGCTTAGATCAAGGGCTAGCCCGGGGGAGCACAGATACGCAGTATTTT,CASSLDQGLARGSTDTQYF,TRBJ2-3,NA,19,TRBV11-2,NA
TGTGCCAGCAACGCGGATCAGCCCCAGCATTTT,CASNADQPQHF,TRBJ1-5,NA,11,TRBV6-1,once
TGTGCCAGCAGTGAATGGGTAAGGGCCTCCGGTGGCTACACCTTC,CASSEWVRASGGYTF,TRBJ1-2,NA,15,TRBV2,NA
TGTGCCAGCGGGTCCTTGTGGGGCGCGGTGTCTGGGGCCAACGTCCTGACTTTC,CASGSLWGAVSGANVLTF,TRBJ2-6,NA,18,TRBV7-9,NA
TGTGCTAGTGGTTCGGGACTAGCGGTCCACGAGCAGTACTTC,CASGSGLAVHEQYF,TRBJ2-7,TRBD2,14,TRBV12-5,NA
TGTGCCAGTAGTCCTAGACAGACGGGGGGAAAAGATACGCAGTATTTT,CASSPRQTGGKDTQYF,TRBJ2-3,TRBD2,16,TRBV19,NA
TGTGCCAGCAGCTTGGTGGGCAGTAACACTGAAGCTTTCTTT,CASSLVGSNTEAFF,TRBJ1-1,NA,14,TRBV5-4,NA
TGTGCCAGCAGCTCGGACTACGAGCAGTACTTC,CASSSDYEQYF,TRBJ2-7,NA,11,TRBV7-2,NA
TGTGCCAGCGGAACCGGGACTAGCGTTATTGAGCAGTTCTTC,CASGTGTSVIEQFF,TRBJ2-1,TRBD2,14,TRBV2,NA
TGTGCCAGCCGACCTCTAGCGGGAGTCACCGGGGAGCTGTTTTTT,CASRPLAGVTGELFF,TRBJ2-2,TRBD2,15,TRBV6-1,NA
TGTGCCAGCAGCCAGGGGCGGGGTAATGAAAAACTGTTTTTT,CASSQGRGNEKLFF,TRBJ1-4,NA,14,TRBV6-5,NA
TGTGCCAGCAGTGAAACTTACAGTCAGCCCCAGCATTTT,CASSETYSQPQHF,TRBJ1-5,NA,13,TRBV2,NA
TGTGCCAGCAGCTTGGCGGGATACTCCTACAATGAGCAGTTCTTC,CASSLAGYSYNEQFF,TRBJ2-1,NA,15,TRBV5-8,NA
TGTGCCGTTACCCGTACTAGCGGGGGACGCACCGGGGAGCTGTTTTTT,CAVTRTSGGRTGELFF,TRBJ2-2,TRBD2,16,TRBV19,NA
TGTGCCAGCAGCCAAGGACTAAGCCCTACAGATACGCAGTATTTT,CASSQGLSPTDTQYF,TRBJ2-3,NA,15,TRBV14,NA
TGTGCCAGCAGTCCAGACAGGGACTCTAGGAATAAAGCTTTCTTT,CASSPDRDSRNKAFF,TRBJ1-1,TRBD1,15,TRBV6-6,once
TGTGCCAGCAGTCCTAGGGACGGGCGTGATACGCAGTATTTT,CASSPRDGRDTQYF,TRBJ2-3,NA,14,TRBV6-4,NA
TGTGCCAGCAGCTTAACTAGCGGTTACAATGAGCAGTTCTTC,CASSLTSGYNEQFF,TRBJ2-1,TRBD2,14,TRBV5-4,NA
TGCGCCAGCAGCCAAGATCATCGGACGAACTATGGCTACACCTTC,CASSQDHRTNYGYTF,TRBJ1-2,NA,15,TRBV4-3,NA
TGTGCCAGCAGCTTTGCGGGGCCTCAAGAGACCCAGTACTTC,CASSFAGPQETQYF,TRBJ2-5,NA,14,TRBV7-2,NA
TGCGCCAGCAGCTTGGAGCCCTGGACTAGCGGGGGTTACGAGCAGTACTTC,CASSLEPWTSGGYEQYF,TRBJ2-7,TRBD2,17,TRBV5-1,once
TGTGCCAGTAGTATGACAAAGACTGAAGCTTTCTTT,CASSMTKTEAFF,TRBJ1-1,NA,12,TRBV19,NA
TGTGCCAGCAGCGTAGCTCAAGAAGGCCTCTATGGCTACACCTTC,CASSVAQEGLYGYTF,TRBJ1-2,NA,15,TRBV9,few
TGCGCCAGCAGCCCCACTACTACCTACAATGAGCAGTTCTTC,CASSPTTTYNEQFF,TRBJ2-1,NA,14,TRBV4-1,NA
TGTGCCAGCAGCCGTCAAGCCTACAATGAGCAGTTCTTC,CASSRQAYNEQFF,TRBJ2-1,NA,13,TRBV7-3,NA
TGTGCCACCAGCACCCACCCGGGACTAGCGGTCACAGATACGCAGTATTTT,CATSTHPGLAVTDTQYF,TRBJ2-3,TRBD2,17,TRBV15,NA
TGCGCCAAAGAAACCCTTCACGCCTACGAGCAGTACTTC,CAKETLHAYEQYF,TRBJ2-7,NA,13,TRBV23-1,NA
TGTGCCACCAGCCCTCCGGGGGAGACAGATACGCAGTATTTT,CATSPPGETDTQYF,TRBJ2-3,NA,14,TRBV15,NA
TGTGCCAGCTCACCTGAACGGGACGGGTATGAAAAACTGTTTTTT,CASSPERDGYEKLFF,TRBJ1-4,NA,15,TRBV18,NA